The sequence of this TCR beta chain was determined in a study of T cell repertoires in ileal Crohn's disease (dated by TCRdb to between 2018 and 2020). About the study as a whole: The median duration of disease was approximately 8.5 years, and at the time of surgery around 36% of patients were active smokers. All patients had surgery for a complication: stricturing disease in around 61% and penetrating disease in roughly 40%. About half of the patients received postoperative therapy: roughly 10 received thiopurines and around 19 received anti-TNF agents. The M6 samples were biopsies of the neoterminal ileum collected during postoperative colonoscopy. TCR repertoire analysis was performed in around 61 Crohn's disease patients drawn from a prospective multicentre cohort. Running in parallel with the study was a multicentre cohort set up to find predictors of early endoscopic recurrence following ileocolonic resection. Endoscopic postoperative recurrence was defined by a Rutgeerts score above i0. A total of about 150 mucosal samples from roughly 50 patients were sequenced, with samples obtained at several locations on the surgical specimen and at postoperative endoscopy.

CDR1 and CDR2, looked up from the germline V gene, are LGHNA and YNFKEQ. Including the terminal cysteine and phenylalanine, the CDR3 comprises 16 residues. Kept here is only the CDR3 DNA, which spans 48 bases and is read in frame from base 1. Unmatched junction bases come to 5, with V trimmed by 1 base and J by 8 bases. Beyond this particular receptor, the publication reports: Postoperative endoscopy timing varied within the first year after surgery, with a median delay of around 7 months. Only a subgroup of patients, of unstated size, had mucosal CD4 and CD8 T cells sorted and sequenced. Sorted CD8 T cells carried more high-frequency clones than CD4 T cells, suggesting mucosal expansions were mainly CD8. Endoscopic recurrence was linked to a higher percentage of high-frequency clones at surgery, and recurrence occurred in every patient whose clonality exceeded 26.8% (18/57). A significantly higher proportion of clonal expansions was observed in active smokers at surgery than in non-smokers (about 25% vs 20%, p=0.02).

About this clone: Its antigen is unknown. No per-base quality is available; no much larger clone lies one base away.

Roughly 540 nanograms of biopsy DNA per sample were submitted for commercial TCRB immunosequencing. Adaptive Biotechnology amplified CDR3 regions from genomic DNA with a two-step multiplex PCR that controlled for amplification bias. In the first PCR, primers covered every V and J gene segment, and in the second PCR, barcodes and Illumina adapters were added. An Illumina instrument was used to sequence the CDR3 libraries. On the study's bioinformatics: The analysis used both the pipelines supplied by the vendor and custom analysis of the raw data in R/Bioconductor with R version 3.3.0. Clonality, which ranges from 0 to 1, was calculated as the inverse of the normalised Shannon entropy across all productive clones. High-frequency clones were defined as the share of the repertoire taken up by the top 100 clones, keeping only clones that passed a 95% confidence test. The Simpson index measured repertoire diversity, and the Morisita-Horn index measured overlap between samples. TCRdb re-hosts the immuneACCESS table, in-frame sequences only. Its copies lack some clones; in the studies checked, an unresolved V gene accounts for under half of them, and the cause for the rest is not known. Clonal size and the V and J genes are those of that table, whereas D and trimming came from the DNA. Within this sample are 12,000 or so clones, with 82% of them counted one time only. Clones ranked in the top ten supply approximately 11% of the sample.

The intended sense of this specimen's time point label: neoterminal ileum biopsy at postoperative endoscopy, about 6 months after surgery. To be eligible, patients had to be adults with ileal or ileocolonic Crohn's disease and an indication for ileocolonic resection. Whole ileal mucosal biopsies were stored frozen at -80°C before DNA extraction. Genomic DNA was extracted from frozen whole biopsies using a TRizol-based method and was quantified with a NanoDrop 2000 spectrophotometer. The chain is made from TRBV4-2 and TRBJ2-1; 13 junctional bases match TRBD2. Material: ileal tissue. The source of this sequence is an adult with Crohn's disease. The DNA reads TGTGCCAGCAGCCAAGTACTAGCGGGGGGGCCTCATGAGCAGTTCTTC. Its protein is CASSQVLAGGPHEQFF.